This T cell receptor beta chain comes out of a study of Graves' ophthalmopathy and Graves' hyperthyroidism (dated by TCRdb to 2017 to 2018). Broadly, across the study: Peripheral blood was collected before any treatment was given, at the time of initial diagnosis. In roughly 6 hyperthyroidism patients, T-cell repertoires of thyroid tissue and blood were compared. An independent validation cohort comprised some 19 hyperthyroidism patients and roughly 15 patients who later progressed from hyperthyroidism to ophthalmopathy. A discovery set of about a hundred patients (43 ophthalmopathy, fewer than 60 stable hyperthyroidism) was enrolled to explore V-J signatures distinguishing ophthalmopathy from hyperthyroidism. Following sample collection, hyperthyroidism patients were given methimazole at a starting dose of 30 mg daily, and ophthalmopathy patients were given high-dose intravenous methylprednisolone. In total, 135 blood samples were TCR-sequenced: 43 ophthalmopathy, about 75 hyperthyroidism and some 17 hyperthyroidism-to-ophthalmopathy patients. TCR beta repertoire signatures were used to distinguish Graves' ophthalmopathy from Graves' hyperthyroidism and to predict progression to ophthalmopathy.

This clonotype was seen at least ten times. No cognate antigen has been identified for it. No base quality values were provided; no much bigger clone lies one nucleotide off. For repertoire sequencing, TCR beta CDR3 regions were amplified from RNA transcripts. HTBI primers and the Qiagen OneStep RT-PCR kit were used in a first-round RT-PCR, which was followed by a second-round multiplex PCR, size selection and purification. Sequencing of the libraries was carried out on an Illumina HiSeq2000 in paired-end mode with 100 bp reads. Regarding the original processing steps: Reads were processed with SOAPnuke, discarding reads with adapters, uncalled bases, mean Phred below 15, or no exact constant-primer or identifier match. High-quality paired reads were merged with COPE v1.2.5. Clonotypes were defined as unique nucleotide sequences and were aligned to IMGT TRB V, D and J references using MiTCR v1.1. The analysis was limited to V-J combinations with a frequency above 0.0001, which together covered 99.2% of repertoires. For each V-J combination, a TCR clonal expansion and chaos score was defined as F50 clonal expansion divided by the chaos observed in the TCRdist matrix. Features were reduced by Welch's t-statistics and random forest to approximately 13 V-J combinations, which fed a naive Bayes classifier. Thyroid-blood repertoire similarity was quantified with the Morisita-Horn index. TCRdb reworked the public reads: Q25 trimming with fastp, MiXCR clone assembly, productive beta chains retained. Under each unique CDR3 protein, matching rows form one entry showing the most common genes and DNA. What appears here as the V and J calls and clone size reflects TCRdb's work, not the paper's. This sample gives a few hundred thousand distinct CDR3 sequences in total; 15% to 20% of them show up just once. The leading ten clones occupy about 12% of the sample.

The paper as a whole reports these results and caveats: Most expanded thyroid clonotypes with frequency above 0.001 were also detected in blood, suggesting blood repertoires may reflect the thyroid immune response. In validation, the model predicted ophthalmopathy progression with 55% to 71% sensitivity and 72.22% specificity; some twelve predicted patients were CT-confirmed with GO in a median of approximately 6.2 months. The 13-signature model separated ophthalmopathy from stable hyperthyroidism with approximately 90% sensitivity and just under 84% specificity in cross-validation, and 80%/75% in the test set. Sample size was not statistically predetermined, and group allocation was not concealed from the investigators.

Patients with ophthalmopathy had moderately to severely active disease, with a Clinical Activity Score of 3 or more, a NOSPECS grade of 4 or more, and a disease duration of less than 3 months. Patients with other autoimmune diseases, uncontrolled infections, pregnancy or lactation were excluded. Clinical symptoms, serum thyroxine, TRAb, thyroid ultrasound and orbital computed tomography were used for diagnosis. Ficoll-Paque density gradient centrifugation was used to isolate PBMCs from around 10 ml of fresh peripheral blood. Total RNA was extracted using Trizol reagent, and RNA quality was checked on an Agilent 2100 Bioanalyzer. According to the germline V gene (reference sequence), CDR1 reads DFQATT and CDR2 reads SNEGSKA. The V and J ends are trimmed by 5 bases and 6 bases, leaving 14 bases between them. From its cysteine to its phenylalanine, the CDR3 spans 12 amino acids. Just CDR3 DNA is preserved here, 36 bases in frame from base 1.

This receptor was identified in an adult man with Graves' ophthalmopathy. Sequenced input: peripheral blood. The receptor chain draws on TRBV20-1 and TRBJ2-7, and possibly TRBD1, on 5 matching bases. The CDR3 here reads CSARQGPGEQYF. The DNA sequence is given as TGCAGTGCTCGGCAGGGTCCCGGCGAGCAGTACTTC.